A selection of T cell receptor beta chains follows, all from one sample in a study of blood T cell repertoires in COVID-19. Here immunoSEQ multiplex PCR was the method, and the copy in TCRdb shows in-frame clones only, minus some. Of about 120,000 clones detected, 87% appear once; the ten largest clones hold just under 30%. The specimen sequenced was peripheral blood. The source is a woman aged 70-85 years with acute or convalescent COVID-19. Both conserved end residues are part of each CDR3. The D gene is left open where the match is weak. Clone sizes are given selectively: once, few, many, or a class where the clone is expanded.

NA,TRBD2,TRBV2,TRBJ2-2,CASKGSGGNTGELFF,TGTGCCAGCAAGGGTAGCGGGGGGAACACCGGGGAGCTGTTTTTT
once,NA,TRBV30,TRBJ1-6,CAWSVLDLIHF,TGTGCCTGGAGTGTACTTGATTTGATCCACTTT
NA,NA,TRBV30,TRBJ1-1,CAWISLVRNTEAFF,TGTGCCTGGATTTCTTTAGTGAGGAACACTGAAGCTTTCTTT
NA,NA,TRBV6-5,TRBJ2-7,CASSYSGGGREQYF,TGTGCCAGCAGTTACTCAGGGGGGGGCAGAGAGCAGTACTTC
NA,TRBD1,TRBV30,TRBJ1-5,CAWSPGQDNQPQHF,TGTGCCTGGAGCCCGGGACAGGACAATCAGCCCCAGCATTTT
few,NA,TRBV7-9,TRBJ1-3,CASSLGITGNTIYF,TGTGCCAGCAGCTTAGGTATTACAGGAAACACCATATATTTT
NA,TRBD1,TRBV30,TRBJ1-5,CAWSVFPGQGIQPQHF,TGTGCCTGGAGTGTATTTCCGGGACAGGGAATTCAGCCCCAGCATTTT
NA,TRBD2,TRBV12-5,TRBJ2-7,CASGQSGGASEQYF,TGTGCTAGTGGGCAGAGCGGGGGGGCCTCCGAGCAGTACTTC
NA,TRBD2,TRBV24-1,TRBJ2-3,CATSERDYTDTQYF,TGTGCCACCAGTGAAAGGGACTACACAGATACGCAGTATTTT
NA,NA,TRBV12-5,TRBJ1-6,CASGLGEYNSPLHF,TGTGCTAGTGGTTTAGGGGAATATAATTCACCCCTCCACTTT
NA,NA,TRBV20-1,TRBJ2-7,CSASEIPRSYEQYF,TGCAGTGCTAGTGAAATTCCCCGCTCCTACGAGCAGTACTTC
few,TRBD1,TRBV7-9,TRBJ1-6,CASSSPGQTARNSPLHF,TGTGCCAGCAGCTCTCCGGGACAGACGGCCCGTAATTCACCCCTCCACTTT
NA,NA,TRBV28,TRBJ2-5,CASTLAEQETQYF,TGTGCCAGCACCCTCGCGGAGCAAGAGACCCAGTACTTC
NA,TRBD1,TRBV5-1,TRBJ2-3,CASSLQGASTDTQYF,TGCGCCAGCAGCTTACAGGGGGCTAGCACAGATACGCAGTATTTT
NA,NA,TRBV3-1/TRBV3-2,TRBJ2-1,CASSQSAGIYNEQFF,TGTGCCAGCAGCCAATCCGCGGGTATTTACAATGAGCAGTTCTTC
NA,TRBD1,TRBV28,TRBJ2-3,CASWDRGSTDTQYF,TGTGCCAGCTGGGACAGGGGGAGCACAGATACGCAGTATTTT
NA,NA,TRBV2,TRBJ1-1,CASSPGVPKPEAFF,TGTGCCAGCAGTCCGGGAGTCCCTAAACCAGAAGCTTTCTTT
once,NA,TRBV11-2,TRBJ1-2,CASSLVGDGYTF,TGTGCCAGCAGCTTAGTAGGGGATGGCTACACCTTC
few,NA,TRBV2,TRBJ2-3,CASGLLGDNQYF,TGTGCCAGCGGCCTTTTAGGGGATAACCAGTATTTT
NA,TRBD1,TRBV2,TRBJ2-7,CASSGPGTGGAEQYF,TGTGCCAGCAGCGGGCCCGGGACAGGGGGCGCGGAGCAGTACTTC
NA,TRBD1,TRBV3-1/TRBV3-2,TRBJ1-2,CASSQDWDRHYGYTF,TGTGCCAGCAGCCAAGACTGGGACAGACACTATGGCTACACCTTC
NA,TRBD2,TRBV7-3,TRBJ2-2,CASSSGTRTGELFF,TGTGCCAGCAGCTCCGGGACTAGAACCGGGGAGCTGTTTTTT
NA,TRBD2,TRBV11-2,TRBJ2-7,CASSLGWGGTSEQYF,TGTGCCAGCAGCTTAGGTTGGGGGGGGACCAGCGAGCAGTACTTC
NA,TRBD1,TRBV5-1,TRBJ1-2,CASSLTPGQANYGYTF,TGCGCCAGCAGCTTAACACCGGGACAGGCTAACTATGGCTACACCTTC
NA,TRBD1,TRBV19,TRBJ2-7,CASKEQGNSYEQYF,TGTGCCAGTAAGGAACAGGGGAATTCTTACGAGCAGTACTTC
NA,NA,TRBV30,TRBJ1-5,CALVTGTGNQPQHF,TGTGCCCTCGTTACAGGGACCGGCAATCAGCCCCAGCATTTT
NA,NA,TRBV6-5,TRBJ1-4,CASSERGLDEKLFF,TGTGCCAGCAGCGAGCGTGGTCTTGACGAAAAACTGTTTTTT
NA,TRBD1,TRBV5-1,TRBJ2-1,CASSGGQGFNGFEQFF,TGCGCCAGCAGCGGAGGACAGGGTTTCAATGGTTTTGAGCAGTTCTTC
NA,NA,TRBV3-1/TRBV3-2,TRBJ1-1,CASSQEGGNTEAFF,TGTGCCAGCAGCCAAGAGGGAGGAAACACTGAAGCTTTCTTT
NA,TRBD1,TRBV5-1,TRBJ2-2,CASSLVGQGNTGELFF,TGCGCCAGCAGCTTGGTGGGACAGGGAAACACCGGGGAGCTGTTTTTT
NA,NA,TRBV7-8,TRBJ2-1,CASSLDSLPYNEQFF,TGTGCCAGCAGCTTAGACTCCCTTCCCTACAATGAGCAGTTCTTC
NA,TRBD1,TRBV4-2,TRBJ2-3,CASSPETGLDTQYF,TGTGCCAGCAGCCCCGAGACAGGGTTGGATACGCAGTATTTT
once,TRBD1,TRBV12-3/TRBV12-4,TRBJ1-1,CASSIGTATEAFF,TGTGCCAGCAGTATTGGGACAGCCACTGAAGCTTTCTTT
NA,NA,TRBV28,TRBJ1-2,CASELAGHIYGYTF,TGTGCCAGCGAGCTGGCAGGTCATATCTATGGCTACACCTTC
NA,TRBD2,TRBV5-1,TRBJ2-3,CASSLVSGGTDTQYF,TGCGCCAGCAGCTTGGTTAGCGGGGGCACAGATACGCAGTATTTT
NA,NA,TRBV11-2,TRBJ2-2,CASSLARAGTGELFF,TGTGCCAGCAGCTTAGCCAGGGCGGGGACCGGGGAGCTGTTTTTT
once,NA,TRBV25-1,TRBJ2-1,CASSEQGSNEQFF,TGTGCCAGCAGTGAACAGGGGAGCAATGAGCAGTTCTTC
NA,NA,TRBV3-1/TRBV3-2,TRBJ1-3,CASSHEDRGNTIYF,TGTGCCAGCAGCCATGAAGACAGGGGAAACACCATATATTTT
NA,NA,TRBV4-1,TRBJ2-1,CASSQITGFEQFF,TGCGCCAGCAGCCAAATCACAGGGTTTGAGCAGTTCTTC
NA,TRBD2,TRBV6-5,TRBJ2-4,CASSYSSGGLNIQYF,TGTGCCAGCAGTTACTCTAGCGGGGGCCTAAACATTCAGTACTTC
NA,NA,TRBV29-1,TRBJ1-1,CSVEDLLRGGTEAFF,TGCAGCGTTGAAGATCTTCTCAGGGGCGGTACTGAAGCTTTCTTT
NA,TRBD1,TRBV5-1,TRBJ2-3,CASRLGGGWTDTQYF,TGCGCCAGCAGGTTAGGGGGCGGATGGACAGATACGCAGTATTTT
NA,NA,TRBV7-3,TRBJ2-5,CASSQAPAETQYF,TGTGCCAGCAGCCAGGCCCCTGCGGAGACCCAGTACTTC
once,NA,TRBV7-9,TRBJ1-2,CASSRDTGNYGYTF,TGTGCCAGCAGCCGGGACACCGGTAATTATGGCTACACCTTC
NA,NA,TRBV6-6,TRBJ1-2,CASSYRAGDGYTF,TGTGCCAGCAGTTACAGGGCGGGCGATGGCTACACCTTC
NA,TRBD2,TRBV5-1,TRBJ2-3,CASSPTSGGLNTDTQYF,TGCGCCAGCAGCCCGACTAGCGGGGGCCTCAACACAGATACGCAGTATTTT
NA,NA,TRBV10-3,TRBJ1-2,CAISEGQGLNYGYTF,TGTGCCATCAGTGAGGGGCAGGGCCTTAACTATGGCTACACCTTC
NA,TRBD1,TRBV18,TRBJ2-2,CASSPDRGQVDTGELFF,TGTGCCAGCTCACCTGACAGGGGGCAAGTGGACACCGGGGAGCTGTTTTTT
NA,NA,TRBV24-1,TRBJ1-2,CATSDFRGVYTF,TGTGCCACCAGTGATTTCCGGGGGGTCTACACCTTC